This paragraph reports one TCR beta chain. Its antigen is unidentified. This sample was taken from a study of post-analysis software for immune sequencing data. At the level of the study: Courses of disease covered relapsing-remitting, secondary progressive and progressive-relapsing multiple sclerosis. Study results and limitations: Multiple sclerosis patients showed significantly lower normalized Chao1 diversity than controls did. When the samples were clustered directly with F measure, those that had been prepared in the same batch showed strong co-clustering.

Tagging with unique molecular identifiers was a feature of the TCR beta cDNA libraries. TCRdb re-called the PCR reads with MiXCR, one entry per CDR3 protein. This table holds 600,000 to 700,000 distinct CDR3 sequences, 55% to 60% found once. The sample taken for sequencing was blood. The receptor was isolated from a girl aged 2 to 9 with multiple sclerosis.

CDR3 DNA: TGTGCCAGCAGCTCGACGGGTCCACAAGAGACCCAGTACTTC. Residues: CASSSTGPQETQYF. The genes are TRBV7-2 and TRBJ2-5; the D is unclear. The V gene's germline CDR1 is SGHTA and CDR2 FQGNSA. CDR3 length: 14 amino acids. Trimming took 4 bases from V and 2 from J, leaving 11 bases between them. Full variable domain (remainder filled in from reference TRBV7-2 and TRBJ2-5): GAGVSQSPSNKVTEKGKDVELRCDPISGHTALYWYRQSLGQGLEFLIYFQGNSAPDKSGLPSDRFSAERTGGSVSTLTIQRTQQEDSAVYLCASSSTGPQETQYFGPGTRLLVL.